These 32 T cell receptor beta chains were all obtained from the same sample, sequenced in a study of blood T cell repertoires in COVID-19. The table came from immunoSEQ multiplex PCR; TCRdb's copy has only in-frame clones and leaves some out. In the table there are around 470,000 clones, 90% of which are singletons. The source material was PBMCs or T cells enriched from blood (not recorded which). These receptors came from a man aged 18 to 30 who had recovered from COVID-19.

The V gene is TRBV24-1, the J gene TRBJ2-7, with 9 bases identical to TRBD1. The CDR3 contains 12 residues. The germline gives CDR1 KGHDR, CDR2 SFDVKD. CDR3 in DNA: TGTGCAACCGGGACAGGGACCTACGAGCAGTACTTC. It is translated as CATGTGTYEQYF.

The chain carries TRBV30 and TRBJ1-6, with unresolved D. Germline V lookup: CDR1 GTSNPN, CDR2 SVGIG (reference sequence). The V end was cut by 2 bases, the J end by 0 bases, with 5 bases between. This CDR3 comprises 14 residues. This CDR3 is CAWSLGSYNSPLHF. In DNA form, the CDR3 reads TGTGCCTGGAGTCTCGGCTCCTATAATTCACCCCTCCACTTT.

V gene TRBV3-1 (or the pseudogene TRBV3-2) combines with J gene TRBJ1-1; possible D gene TRBD1, 6 bases. V lost 1 base to trimming and J lost 6 bases, with 15 bases between them. The germline gives CDR1 LGHDT, CDR2 YNNKEL (reference sequence). This CDR3 contains 15 residues. CDR3 sequence: CASSQGQVSRAEAFF. The CDR3 DNA reads TGTGCCAGCAGCCAAGGACAGGTTTCAAGAGCTGAAGCTTTCTTT.

The rearrangement links TRBV30 to TRBJ1-4, with D perhaps TRBD1 (5 bases). This CDR3 has 15 residues. CDR1 and CDR2 from the germline V gene are GTSNPN and SVGIG (reference sequence). V shed 1 base and J shed 6 bases, with 15 bases lying between them. The CDR3 nucleotides read TGTGCCTGGAGTGGCCTCGGGGGTCTTGATGAAAAACTGTTTTTT. Protein sequence: CAWSGLGGLDEKLFF.

This clone appeared once. The CDR3 loop is CASSDPGQGYTEAFF. The CDR3 DNA reads as TGTGCCAGCAGTGACCCGGGACAGGGTTACACTGAAGCTTTCTTT. This chain uses TRBV25-1 with TRBJ1-1, with TRBD1 matching 9 bases. Germline V gene sequence: CDR1 MGHDK, CDR2 SYGVNS. Trimming at V came to 3 bases and at J to 3 bases, leaving 5 bases not matched to a gene. CDR3 length: 15 residues. Complete variable domain (other parts from reference TRBV25-1 and TRBJ1-1): EADIYQTPRYLVIGTGKKITLECSQTMGHDKMYWYQQDPGMELHLIHYSYGVNSTEKGDLSSESTVSRIRTEHFPLTLESARPSHTSQYLCASSDPGQGYTEAFFGQGTRLTVV.

The CDR3 here is CASRSTGTPNQPQHF. The CDR3 bases are TGCGCCAGCAGGAGTACAGGGACACCAAATCAGCCCCAGCATTTT. The J gene is TRBJ1-5, the V gene TRBV5-1; possible D gene TRBD1, 6 bases. The germline gives CDR1 SGHRS, CDR2 YFSETQ. V dropped 5 bases and J dropped 4 bases, with 16 bases sitting between them. The CDR3 extends over 15 amino acids.

This chain links TRBV28 with TRBJ1-2; weak D call: TRBD1 (6 bases). V was clipped by 6 bases and J by 7 bases, with 18 bases between them. Germline V gene data show CDR1 as MDHEN and CDR2 as SYDVKM. The CDR3 is 14 residues long. CDR3 DNA sequence: TGTGCCAGCAGCCGACGGGGGGCGCAAGGTGGCTACACCTTC. Amino acids: CASSRRGAQGGYTF.

This chain connects TRBV4-1 to TRBJ1-2, with D uncertain. Germline V gene sequence: CDR1 MGHRA, CDR2 YSYEKL. V lost 2 bases to trimming and J lost 8 bases, with 18 bases between them. The length of the CDR3 is 15 residues. This CDR3 is CASSQTSGREEGYTF. The CDR3, as DNA: TGCGCCAGCAGCCAAACCTCCGGGAGGGAGGAAGGCTACACCTTC.

The chain joins TRBV30 to TRBJ2-2, with D unresolved. The CDR3 spans 16 residues. Trimming took off 2 bases at V and 0 bases at J, with 13 bases between the two ends. From germline, CDR1 is GTSNPN and CDR2 SVGIG (reference sequence). DNA of the CDR3: TGTGCCTGGAGTCTAGGCGGAACAACGAACACCGGGGAGCTGTTTTTT. Translation: CAWSLGGTTNTGELFF.

The genes are TRBV7-8 and TRBJ2-3; no reliable D call. The V end was cut by 4 bases, the J end by 1 base, with 9 bases between. Looked up from germline, CDR1 is SGHVS and CDR2 is FQNEAQ. CDR3 length equals 14 residues. The CDR3 DNA sequence: TGTGCCAGCAGCTCCAGTATGGGCACAGATACGCAGTATTTT. This codes for CASSSSMGTDTQYF.

J is TRBJ2-3 and V is TRBV3-1 (or the pseudogene TRBV3-2); 11 bases agree with TRBD2. The germline V gene encodes CDR1 LGHDT and CDR2 YNNKEL (reference sequence). V lost 1 base to trimming and J lost 3 bases; unmatched junction nucleotides: 3. The CDR3 runs 16 residues. CDR3 in DNA: TGTGCCAGCAGCCAAGTAGCGGGAGGGCCAACAGATACGCAGTATTTT. The encoded protein is CASSQVAGGPTDTQYF.

The chain couples TRBV19 to TRBJ2-1; TRBD1 aligns across 9 bases. V shed 6 bases and J 8 bases; nucleotides not matched to a gene: 8. Germline CDR1 is LNHDA and CDR2 is SQIVND (reference sequence). The CDR3 consists of 14 residues. The DNA of the CDR3 is TGTGCCAGTAGCCGGGGACAGGGTGTGGATGAGCAGTTCTTC. Residues: CASSRGQGVDEQFF.

The chain links TRBV14 to TRBJ1-5; a possible D gene is TRBD1 (6 bases). The CDR3 totals 15 residues. Germline V gene data show CDR1 as SGHDN and CDR2 as FVKESK. Trimming pared 4 bases from V and 6 bases from J, leaving 16 bases between. Here the CDR3 DNA reads TGTGCCAGCAGCCTCCAGGGAGGGGGAGGTCAGCCCCAGCATTTT. Its translation is CASSLQGGGGQPQHF.

The J gene is TRBJ2-3, the V gene TRBV30, with a tentative D call TRBD2 (6 bases). The length of the CDR3 is 15 residues. With 4 bases removed from V and 1 base from J, the gap between germline ends came to 15 bases. The germline V gene encodes CDR1 GTSNPN and CDR2 SVGIG (reference sequence). CDR3 sequence: CAWTQTSIGTDTQYF. The CDR3 DNA is TGTGCCTGGACTCAAACTAGCATTGGCACAGATACGCAGTATTTT.

The rearrangement links TRBV28 to TRBJ1-3; unclear D gene. Trimming shortened V by 3 bases and J by 12 bases, and 9 bases separated the two germline ends. CDR3 size: 11 residues. CDR1 and CDR2 from the germline V gene are MDHEN and SYDVKM. DNA of the CDR3: TGTGCCAGCAGTTTCGCCGGGAGCATATATTTT. This translates into CASSFAGSIYF.

The chain couples TRBV10-1 to TRBJ1-2, with D hard to call. CDR1 WNHNN and CDR2 SYGVQD come from the germline V gene (reference sequence). The CDR3 consists of 14 residues. The V gene lost 8 bases and the J gene lost 0 bases, with 13 bases spanning the gap. This CDR3 is CASGGGKANYGYTF. DNA for the CDR3: TGCGCCAGCGGAGGAGGCAAAGCTAACTATGGCTACACCTTC.

A remark on this clone: This sample includes further DNA sequences coding for the same CDR3. The CDR3 protein is CAISGGVAEAFF. DNA of the CDR3: TGTGCCATCAGTGGGGGGGTAGCTGAAGCTTTCTTT. The chain recombines TRBV10-3 with TRBJ1-1, with a possible D match to TRBD1 (5 bases). CDR1 ENHRY and CDR2 SYGVKD come from the germline V gene. V lost 4 bases and J lost 6, with 9 bases in between. The CDR3 contains 12 residues.

The rearrangement uses TRBV19 and TRBJ1-3; tentatively, D is TRBD1 (5 bases). Trimming removed 10 bases at V and 1 base at J, with 14 bases between. The CDR3 runs to 14 residues. Germline CDR1 LNHDA, CDR2 SQIVND (reference sequence). The CDR3 nucleotides are TGTGCCACGACCCACAGGAAGTCTGGAAACACCATATATTTT. Protein: CATTHRKSGNTIYF.

The chain joins TRBV11-3 to TRBJ1-1; D is unresolved. CDR1 SGHNT and CDR2 YENEEA come from the germline V gene. V gave up 5 bases and J gave up 7 bases, with 14 bases separating them. The CDR3 is 13 amino acids. The CDR3 spells CASSTHREGEAFF. For the CDR3, the DNA is TGTGCCAGCAGCACCCACCGGGAGGGTGAAGCTTTCTTT.

The chain recombines TRBV20-1 with TRBJ2-5; 8 bases align to TRBD2. The length of the CDR3 is 15 residues. Looked up from germline, CDR1 is DFQATT and CDR2 is SNEGSKA (reference sequence). Trimming removed 3 bases from V and 1 base from J; junction bases left unmatched: 7. Written as DNA, the CDR3 is TGCAGTGCTAGTGAAGCGGGGGCTTCCCAAGAGACCCAGTACTTC. Amino acids: CSASEAGASQETQYF.

CDR3 DNA: TGTGCCAGCACCTTCAGCGGGAGGGCCACGGAGACCCAGTACTTC. Translated, it gives CASTFSGRATETQYF. This chain joins TRBV5-6 and TRBJ2-5, with 10 bases lining up with TRBD2. V trimming: 6 bases; J trimming: 5 bases; junction bases outside the gene matches: 10. This CDR3 has 15 residues. CDR1 and CDR2 from the germline V gene are SGHDT and YYEEEE.

The V call is TRBV7-9, the J call TRBJ2-7, with 8 bases matching TRBD2. Trimming cost V 7 bases and J 3 bases; bases outside gene matches: 5. The CDR3 loop spans 13 amino acids. Germline assignment: CDR1 SEHNR and CDR2 FQNEAQ (reference sequence). CDR3 in DNA: TGTGCCAGCATCCACCGGGGGGGCTACGAGCAGTACTTC. It translates to CASIHRGGYEQYF. Variable domain in full (rest from reference TRBV7-9 and TRBJ2-7): DTGVSQNPRHKITKRGQNVTFRCDPISEHNRLYWYRQTLGQGPEFLTYFQNEAQLEKSRLLSDRFSAERPKGSFSTLEIQRTEQGDSAMYLCASIHRGGYEQYFGPGTRLTVT.

V is TRBV10-3 and J is TRBJ2-1; 7 nucleotides line up with TRBD1. Trimming took 4 bases from V and 8 from J; bases not matched to a gene: 14. Germline V gene sequence: CDR1 ENHRY, CDR2 SYGVKD. The CDR3 has 16 residues. Here the CDR3 DNA reads TGTGCCATCAGTGCCTTGGACGACAGGGCGGTCGATGAGCAGTTCTTC. This translates into CAISALDDRAVDEQFF.

V gene TRBV18 combines with J gene TRBJ2-2; 10 bases line up with TRBD1. Germline lookup yields CDR1 KGHSH and CDR2 LQKENI. This CDR3 is 16 amino acids long. V shed 2 bases, J shed 4 bases, and the junction held 4 bases outside the gene matches. For the CDR3, the DNA is TGTGCCAGCTCACCAACACGGACAGGGGGCACCGGGGAGCTGTTTTTT. This sequence encodes CASSPTRTGGTGELFF.

Only one count was recorded for this clone. The V gene is TRBV4-1, the J gene TRBJ2-1; 9 positions agree with TRBD2. CDR1 is MGHRA, CDR2 YSYEKL, per germline. V trimming: 1 base; J trimming: 7 bases; junction bases outside the gene matches: 5. The CDR3 contains 15 residues. Here the CDR3 reads CASSQVSGLANEQFF. The CDR3 nucleotides read TGCGCCAGCAGCCAAGTCTCGGGACTAGCTAATGAGCAGTTCTTC.

This chain joins TRBV6-5 and TRBJ1-5; D is uncertain. V lost 7 bases and J 6 bases, leaving 13 bases between the germline ends. The CDR3 has 13 residues. Germline V CDR1 and CDR2: MNHEY, SVGAGI. The CDR3 protein is CASMGGFGQPQHF. The CDR3 nucleotides read TGTGCCAGCATGGGAGGGTTTGGTCAGCCCCAGCATTTT.

The chain uses TRBV7-9 and TRBJ1-5, with 7 positions matching TRBD1. V lost 5 bases to trimming and J lost 3 bases; unmatched junction nucleotides: 7. This CDR3 has 15 amino acids. The V gene's germline CDR1 is SEHNR and CDR2 FQNEAQ (reference sequence). The CDR3 sequence is CASSQRGGLNQPQHF. In DNA, the CDR3 is TGTGCCAGCAGCCAGAGAGGGGGCCTCAATCAGCCCCAGCATTTT.

This clone was observed a single time. The gene calls are TRBV5-8 and TRBJ1-5, with D maybe TRBD1 (6 bases). In germline, CDR1 is SGHTS, CDR2 YDEGEE. This CDR3 is built from 17 residues. The V and J ends lost 4 bases and 3 bases respectively, with 20 bases between them. The CDR3 is CASSPSSGTPFNQPQHF. The DNA of the CDR3 is TGTGCCAGCAGCCCAAGCAGCGGGACACCATTCAATCAGCCCCAGCATTTT.

CDR3 sequence reads: CASSMGTSPRGYNEQFF. CDR3 DNA: TGTGCCAGTAGTATGGGGACTAGCCCTCGGGGATACAATGAGCAGTTCTTC. V is TRBV19 and J is TRBJ2-1, with 9 positions matching TRBD2. J was trimmed by 4 bases and V by 3 bases; bases with no gene match: 10. Germline loops: CDR1 LNHDA, CDR2 SQIVND (reference sequence). The CDR3 is 17 residues long.

The chain couples TRBV7-3 to TRBJ2-1, with TRBD2 matching 7 bases. CDR1 SGHTA and CDR2 FQGTGA come from the germline V gene. The CDR3 length is 15 residues. Losses at the gene ends were 2 bases for V and 4 bases for J; bases not matched to a gene: 5. In nucleotides, the CDR3 is TGTGCCAGCAGCTTACGACCTAGCGGTTACAATGAGCAGTTCTTC. It yields the protein CASSLRPSGYNEQFF. The full variable domain, its missing parts supplied by reference TRBV7-3 and TRBJ2-1, is GAGVSQTPSNKVTEKGKYVELRCDPISGHTALYWYRQSLGQGPEFLIYFQGTGAADDSGLPNDRFFAVRPEGSVSTLKIQRTERGDSAVYLCASSLRPSGYNEQFFGPGTRLTVL.

The V gene is TRBV6-5, the J gene TRBJ2-2; no clear D. Germline CDR1 MNHEY, CDR2 SVGAGI. This CDR3 spans 13 amino acids. V gave up 2 bases and J gave up 3 bases, with 4 bases separating them. The CDR3, as DNA: TGTGCCAGCAGTTACCCCTACACCGGGGAGCTGTTTTTT. Amino acid sequence: CASSYPYTGELFF.

Worth noting for this clone: Since a much larger clone is just one base distant, this may be a read error. The chain has TRBV6-1 and TRBJ1-1; D gene ambiguous. V lost 2 bases and J 5 bases, leaving 6 bases between the germline ends. Germline assignment: CDR1 MNHNS and CDR2 SASEGT. The CDR3 is 12 residues long. The CDR3 is CASSESGTEAFF. Written as DNA, the CDR3 is TGTGCCAGCAGTGAATCGGGGACTGAAGCTTTCTTT.